These 31 T cell receptor beta chains were all obtained from the same sample, sequenced in a study of blood T cell repertoires in COVID-19 (TCRdb year 2020). Libraries were made using the immunoSEQ multiplex PCR assay. The table comes from immuneACCESS by way of TCRdb, which keeps in-frame sequences with V and J called. Part of the clones is missing from these tables; in studies checked, under half for an unresolved V gene and the rest for unknown reasons. The table for this sample lists under 150,000 clones; almost 80% of them were counted only once. The ten most abundant clones make up 2.5% to 3% of the sample. Sequenced sample: PBMCs or T cells enriched from blood (not recorded which). These receptors all come from a woman aged 45-59 years who had recovered from COVID-19.

V is TRBV28 and J is TRBJ1-5; the D is unclear. Germline CDR1 reads MDHEN; CDR2 reads SYDVKM. CDR3 length equals 13 residues. V was cut by 3 bases and J by 8 bases, with 11 bases left in between. The chain's CDR3 is CASSFPGTEPQHF. As DNA, the CDR3 is TGTGCCAGCAGTTTCCCCGGTACAGAGCCCCAGCATTTT.

The chain carries TRBV7-9 and TRBJ1-6, with TRBD1 matching over 8 bases. Germline V gene data show CDR1 as SEHNR and CDR2 as FQNEAQ (reference sequence). This CDR3 has 18 residues. Germline trimming cut 0 bases from V and 7 bases from J; bases unmatched to any gene: 11. CDR3 nucleotides: TGTGCCAGCAGCTTAGCGTCGGGACAGGCCCTTTGGAATTCACCCCTCCACTTT. Protein product: CASSLASGQALWNSPLHF.

The chain employs TRBV11-2 and TRBJ2-3, with D possibly TRBD1 on 5 matching bases. This CDR3 spans 16 amino acids. The germline V and J ends were trimmed by 3 bases and 2 bases, with 15 bases remaining between them. CDR1 is SGHAT and CDR2 is FQNNGV in the germline V gene. The CDR3 region is CASSFSQGLATDTQYF. In nucleotides, the CDR3 is TGTGCCAGCAGCTTCTCGCAGGGATTAGCCACAGATACGCAGTATTTT.

The V gene is TRBV9, the J gene TRBJ2-1; 13 bases agree with TRBD2. Germline V gene lookup returns CDR1 SGDLS and CDR2 YYNGEE. With 2 bases clipped from V and 5 bases from J, the junction kept 13 bases outside the gene matches. This CDR3 comprises 19 residues. In DNA form, the CDR3 reads TGTGCCAGCAGCGTCCTCGTAGAGACTAGCGGGGGGCTTGACAATGAGCAGTTCTTC. Protein: CASSVLVETSGGLDNEQFF.

The CDR3 loop reads CASSLSTSGEYNEQFF. CDR3 sequence (DNA): TGTGCCAGCAGTCTCTCTACTAGCGGGGAATACAATGAGCAGTTCTTC. The chain joins TRBV2 to TRBJ2-1, with TRBD2 identical over 10 bases. Losses at the gene ends were 5 bases for V and 4 bases for J; bases not matched to a gene: 8. The CDR3 sequence is 16 residues long. The germline gives CDR1 SNHLY, CDR2 FYNNEI.

This chain joins TRBV5-1 and TRBJ2-2, with 7 bases aligning to TRBD2. Germline V lookup: CDR1 SGHRS, CDR2 YFSETQ. The junction had 11 bases not matched to a gene; V was cut back by 4 bases and J by 2 bases. The CDR3 is 17 residues long. In DNA form, the CDR3 reads TGCGCCAGCAGCCCGGCGGGAGCGGGAAGAAACACCGGGGAGCTGTTTTTT. This codes for CASSPAGAGRNTGELFF.

The rearrangement uses TRBV4-2 and TRBJ2-7; D is possibly TRBD2 (7 bases). V lost 0 bases and J 0 bases, leaving 24 bases between the germline ends. CDR3 size: 20 residues. Germline loops: CDR1 LGHNA, CDR2 YNFKEQ. Here the CDR3 reads CASSQDLVRRGLTSSYEQYF. The CDR3 nucleotides read TGTGCCAGCAGCCAAGATTTAGTCCGGCGGGGGCTCACGAGCTCCTACGAGCAGTACTTC.

V is TRBV3-1 (or the pseudogene TRBV3-2) and J is TRBJ2-1; TRBD2 might be the D (6 bases). The germline V and J ends were trimmed by 1 base and 7 bases, with 17 bases remaining between them. Looked up from germline, CDR1 is LGHDT and CDR2 is YNNKEL (reference sequence). The CDR3 contains 16 residues. DNA for the CDR3: TGTGCCAGCAGCCAAGTCGGGGGAGAATCTGGGAATGAGCAGTTCTTC. It is translated as CASSQVGGESGNEQFF.

Details on this clone: The sample contains more than one DNA sequence encoding this CDR3. CDR3: CASSVTGGAPSTGANVLTF. In nucleotides, the CDR3 is TGTGCCAGCAGCGTTACTGGGGGCGCGCCCTCGACCGGGGCCAACGTCCTGACTTTC. This chain connects TRBV7-9 to TRBJ2-6; tentative D call: TRBD1 (6 bases). Germline V gene lookup returns CDR1 SEHNR and CDR2 FQNEAQ (reference sequence). V lost 5 bases and J 4 bases, leaving 24 bases between the germline ends. This CDR3 has 19 residues.

The chain employs TRBV11-1 and TRBJ2-7; 11 nucleotides line up with TRBD2. The germline CDR1 and CDR2 sequences are SGHAT and FQDESV (reference sequence). This CDR3 region has 16 residues. The ends lost 1 base at V and 9 bases at J; junction bases unmatched: 11. The CDR3, as DNA: TGTGCCAGCAGCTTAGGGAAAGGGGGGACTAGCGGACTGCAGTACTTC. It codes for CASSLGKGGTSGLQYF.

This clone was seen more than once but under ten times. This chain links TRBV30 with TRBJ2-1; TRBD2 aligns across 13 bases. V lost 5 bases to trimming and J lost 5 bases; unmatched junction nucleotides: 12. The germline gives CDR1 GTSNPN, CDR2 SVGIG (reference sequence). This CDR3 contains 17 residues. The chain's CDR3 is CAWVKLAGGWGNNEQFF. The DNA of the CDR3 is TGTGCCTGGGTTAAACTAGCGGGAGGGTGGGGGAACAATGAGCAGTTCTTC. Looking up the rest from reference TRBV30 and TRBJ2-1 gives the full variable domain: SQTIHQWPATLVQPVGSPLSLECTVEGTSNPNLYWYRQAAGRGLQLLFYSVGIGQISSEVPQNLSASRPQDRQFILSSKKLLLSDSGFYLCAWVKLAGGWGNNEQFFGPGTRLTVL.

The chain joins TRBV2 to TRBJ1-6, with a possible D match to TRBD1 (6 bases). Germline V gene sequence: CDR1 SNHLY, CDR2 FYNNEI. The V end was cut by 6 bases, the J end by 8 bases, with 14 bases between. The CDR3 loop spans 14 amino acids. This CDR3 reads CASSAQGRDSPLHF. The CDR3, as DNA: TGTGCCAGCAGCGCTCAGGGGCGGGATTCACCCCTCCACTTT.

The chain couples TRBV1 to TRBJ2-3; the table calls TRBD2, which could not be checked here. TRBV1 is reported as a pseudogene. This CDR3 has 18 amino acids. CDR3 nucleotides: TGCACCAGCAGCCAAGGACTAGCGGGAGGGCCTCTCCCAGATACGCAGTATTTT. Amino acids: CTSSQGLAGGPLPDTQYF.

The CDR3 sequence is CASSLVSETAAYEQYF. Written as DNA, the CDR3 is TGTGCCAGCAGCTTAGTTAGTGAGACGGCGGCCTACGAGCAGTACTTC. The chain recombines TRBV11-2 with TRBJ2-7; D call uncertain. Germline V gives CDR1 SGHAT, CDR2 FQNNGV. The CDR3 has 16 residues. Trimming stripped 1 base from V and 2 bases from J, with 15 bases between.

This clone came up a few times. This chain links TRBV9 with TRBJ1-6, with a weak D call TRBD1 (6 bases). The CDR3 totals 16 residues. Deletions cut 4 bases from V and 5 bases from J, with 16 bases between. Looked up from germline, CDR1 is SGDLS and CDR2 is YYNGEE. CDR3 amino acids: CASSLIPDRHNSPLHF. The CDR3 bases are TGTGCCAGCAGCCTTATCCCTGACAGGCATAATTCACCCCTCCACTTT. Combining the CDR3 with reference TRBV9 and TRBJ1-6 gives the whole variable domain DSGVTQTPKHLITATGQRVTLRCSPRSGDLSVYWYQQSLDQGLQFLIQYYNGEERAKGNILERFSAQQFPDLHSELNLSSLELGDSALYFCASSLIPDRHNSPLHFGNGTRLTVT.

This clone occurred many times. The chain employs TRBV19 and TRBJ1-1; no definite D call. The germline CDR1 and CDR2 sequences are LNHDA and SQIVND (reference sequence). V was shortened by 7 bases and J by 4 bases, with 19 bases between the two germline ends. The CDR3 is made up of 15 amino acids. The CDR3 bases are TGTGCCAGTATCCCAGAAGGGAGACGGACCACTGAAGCTTTCTTT. It encodes CASIPEGRRTTEAFF.

CDR3 residues: CASSRSNYGYTF. The CDR3 nucleotides are TGTGCCAGCAGTCGCAGTAACTATGGCTACACCTTC. The V call is TRBV27, the J call TRBJ1-2; D is undetermined. This CDR3 comprises 12 residues. Germline V gene data show CDR1 as MNHEY and CDR2 as SMNVEV (reference sequence). Trimming left V 5 bases short and J 1 base short, with 5 bases between.

The chain recombines TRBV4-2 with TRBJ1-2, with a tentative D call TRBD1 (6 bases). This CDR3 has 16 residues. Germline V gene lookup returns CDR1 LGHNA and CDR2 YNFKEQ. V lost 1 base, J lost 4 bases, and 16 bases lay in between. CDR3 in amino acids: CASSQGTVNPIYGYTF. For the CDR3, the DNA is TGTGCCAGCAGCCAAGGGACAGTTAACCCCATCTATGGCTACACCTTC.

V and J are TRBV9 and TRBJ2-1, with 11 bases fitting TRBD2. J gave up 8 bases and V 3 bases, and 10 bases lay outside the gene matches. CDR3 length: 16 amino acids. Per the germline V gene, CDR1 is SGDLS and CDR2 is YYNGEE. CDR3 loop: CASSATLAGGLHEQFF. Here the CDR3 DNA reads TGTGCCAGCAGCGCGACATTAGCGGGAGGGCTGCATGAGCAGTTCTTC. Full variable domain (remainder filled in from reference TRBV9 and TRBJ2-1): DSGVTQTPKHLITATGQRVTLRCSPRSGDLSVYWYQQSLDQGLQFLIQYYNGEERAKGNILERFSAQQFPDLHSELNLSSLELGDSALYFCASSATLAGGLHEQFFGPGTRLTVL.

Only a few counts were recorded for this clone. The chain uses TRBV11-2 and TRBJ2-7; D not certain. The germline gives CDR1 SGHAT, CDR2 FQNNGV. The CDR3 has 14 amino acids. Deletions cut 1 base from V and 0 bases from J, with 7 bases between. This chain's CDR3 is CASSLGDHSYEQYF. The CDR3 nucleotides are TGTGCCAGCAGCTTAGGAGATCACTCCTACGAGCAGTACTTC.

This CDR3 is CASGLVALGGASNEQFF. The CDR3 DNA reads as TGTGCTAGTGGTTTGGTAGCCCTCGGGGGGGCTAGCAATGAGCAGTTCTTC. The gene calls are TRBV12-5 and TRBJ2-1, with 8 bases aligning to TRBD2. CDR1 LGHNT and CDR2 FRNRAP come from the germline V gene. CDR3 length: 17 amino acids. The ends lost 0 bases at V and 6 bases at J; junction bases unmatched: 10.

In its sample, this clone was seen once. The chain joins TRBV28 to TRBJ1-1; D ambiguous. There are 13 residues in the CDR3. Germline V lookup: CDR1 MDHEN, CDR2 SYDVKM. Trimming pared 6 bases from V and 8 bases from J, leaving 16 bases between. The CDR3 DNA is TGTGCCAGCAGGGTACCCTCTGGGAGCGAAGCTTTCTTT. Protein sequence: CASRVPSGSEAFF.

The gene calls are TRBV9 and TRBJ2-2; a weak D match, TRBD2 (5 bases). CDR3 length equals 16 residues. Germline CDR1 SGDLS, CDR2 YYNGEE. With 4 bases removed from V and 0 bases from J, the gap between germline ends came to 13 bases. CDR3 bases: TGTGCCAGCAGCCCGCGGGCGGTTCCGAACACCGGGGAGCTGTTTTTT. It codes for CASSPRAVPNTGELFF.

This chain joins TRBV6-2 or TRBV6-3 and TRBJ1-6; D remains unclear. The V and J ends lost 5 bases and 1 base respectively, with 15 bases between them. The CDR3 has 17 amino acids. Looked up from germline, CDR1 is MNHEY and CDR2 is SVGEGT. This CDR3 is CASSREEIRSYNSPLHF. DNA of the CDR3: TGTGCCAGCAGTCGGGAGGAGATAAGGTCCTATAATTCACCCCTCCACTTT.

The chain carries TRBV10-1 and TRBJ2-1; TRBD1 matches at 10 bases. The CDR3 consists of 14 residues. Germline V CDR1 and CDR2: WNHNN, SYGVQD (reference sequence). Trimming removed 6 bases from V and 6 bases from J; junction bases left unmatched: 5. CDR3 protein: CASRPGTGVNEQFF. The DNA of the CDR3 is TGCGCCAGCAGGCCCGGGACAGGGGTCAATGAGCAGTTCTTC.

V gene TRBV30 combines with J gene TRBJ2-5; D is possibly TRBD1 (6 bases). Trimming cost V 4 bases and J 0 bases, with 6 bases left between them. The CDR3 contains 12 residues. Germline CDR1 reads GTSNPN; CDR2 reads SVGIG (reference sequence). CDR3 nucleotides: TGTGCCTGGAACAGGGACCAAGAGACCCAGTACTTC. Its protein product is CAWNRDQETQYF.

The gene calls are TRBV6-5 and TRBJ2-1, with D possibly being TRBD2 (6 bases). The V end lost 2 bases, the J end lost 8 bases, and 13 bases lay between the germline ends. Germline V gene sequence: CDR1 MNHEY, CDR2 SVGAGI. This CDR3 contains 14 residues. The CDR3 sequence: CASSYGGIEDEQFF. The CDR3 coding sequence is TGTGCCAGCAGTTACGGCGGGATTGAGGATGAGCAGTTCTTC.

The J gene is TRBJ1-6, the V gene TRBV5-4; weak D call: TRBD1 (5 bases). Germline V gene lookup returns CDR1 SGHNT and CDR2 YYREEE (reference sequence). V lost 3 bases and J 8 bases, leaving 9 bases between the germline ends. The CDR3 length is 13 residues. The CDR3 is CASSSGRDSPLHF. The CDR3 DNA reads as TGTGCCAGCAGCTCTGGCAGGGATTCACCCCTCCACTTT.

DNA of the CDR3: TGTGCCAGCAGCTTCGGGACAGGGGTGGAGACCCAGTACTTC. As protein: CASSFGTGVETQYF. This chain links TRBV5-4 with TRBJ2-5, with TRBD1 identical over 10 bases. Germline V gene sequence: CDR1 SGHNT, CDR2 YYREEE (reference sequence). V trimming: 2 bases; J trimming: 5 bases; junction bases outside the gene matches: 3. The length of the CDR3 is 14 residues. Combining the CDR3 with reference TRBV5-4 and TRBJ2-5 gives the whole variable domain ETGVTQSPTHLIKTRGQQVTLRCSSQSGHNTVSWYQQALGQGPQFIFQYYREEENGRGNFPPRFSGLQFPNYSSELNVNALELDDSALYLCASSFGTGVETQYFGPGTRLLVL.

Here the CDR3 reads CASNSNEKLFF. CDR3 bases: TGTGCCAGCAATAGCAATGAAAAACTGTTTTTT. The chain carries TRBV25-1 and TRBJ1-4, with D unclear. This CDR3 contains 11 residues. V lost 7 bases, J lost 5 bases, and 5 bases lay in between. Looked up from germline, CDR1 is MGHDK and CDR2 is SYGVNS.

This clone appeared a few times. V gene TRBV2 combines with J gene TRBJ1-4; 8 bases are shared with TRBD1. Trimming at V came to 7 bases and at J to 8 bases, leaving 12 bases not matched to a gene. This CDR3 is 15 amino acids long. The germline V gene has CDR1 SNHLY and CDR2 FYNNEI. CDR3 loop: CASTETGAVGEKLFF. For the CDR3, the DNA is TGTGCCAGCACAGAGACAGGGGCAGTCGGGGAAAAACTGTTTTTT.